Listed below are T cell receptor beta chains from one sample, sequenced in a study of blood T cell repertoires in COVID-19. The table came from immunoSEQ multiplex PCR; TCRdb's copy has only in-frame clones and leaves some out. The table shows 310,000 or so clones, with roughly 84% occurring only once. Sequences were obtained from peripheral blood. The origin of the receptors is a man between 50 and 59 years old with active or convalescent COVID-19. The CDR3 runs from the conserved cysteine through the conserved F or W. Each record gives: clone size, D gene, J gene, V gene, CDR3 DNA, CDR3 protein. A D gene is named only where the DNA matches it firmly. Size tells how often a clone was seen (once, few, many) or the class of an expanded clone, and some rows leave it out.

size: NA
D: TRBD1
J: TRBJ1-1
V: TRBV5-1
DNA: TGCGCCAGCAGCTTACAGGGGTCGAACACTGAAGCTTTCTTT
CDR3: CASSLQGSNTEAFF

size: once
D: NA
J: TRBJ1-6
V: TRBV28
DNA: TGTGCCAGCAGGATGTCAGGGGATTCACCCCTCCACTTT
CDR3: CASRMSGDSPLHF

size: NA
D: NA
J: TRBJ1-4
V: TRBV6-5
DNA: TGTGCCAGCAGTTACTCAGGGGGGGAGGGTGAAAAACTGTTTTTT
CDR3: CASSYSGGEGEKLFF

size: few
D: TRBD2
J: TRBJ2-7
V: TRBV11-2
DNA: TGTGCCAGCAGCTTAGCACTTGGGACTAGCGGGAGGCACGAGCAGTACTTC
CDR3: CASSLALGTSGRHEQYF

size: few
D: NA
J: TRBJ1-2
V: TRBV7-2
DNA: TGTGCCAGCAGCATCTCAAGGCAGGATGGTGGCTACACCTTC
CDR3: CASSISRQDGGYTF

size: few
D: NA
J: TRBJ1-3
V: TRBV7-3
DNA: TGTGCCAGCAGAAAACAGGGTTCGGGAAACACCATATATTTT
CDR3: CASRKQGSGNTIYF

size: NA
D: TRBD1
J: TRBJ2-1
V: TRBV5-1
DNA: TGCGCCAGCAGCTTGGTCCCGCAGGGGGCCGGAGATGAGCAGTTCTTC
CDR3: CASSLVPQGAGDEQFF

size: few
D: NA
J: TRBJ2-1
V: TRBV5-1
DNA: TGCGCCAGCAGCTCGGAGCTTAGCTCCTACAATGAGCAGTTCTTC
CDR3: CASSSELSSYNEQFF

size: NA
D: TRBD2
J: TRBJ2-2
V: TRBV7-6
DNA: TGTGCCAGCAGCTTAGAGGCTAGCGGGAACACCGGGGAGCTGTTTTTT
CDR3: CASSLEASGNTGELFF

size: NA
D: NA
J: TRBJ2-3
V: TRBV24-1
DNA: TGTGCCACCAGTGGAACAGGAGACTATACGCAGTATTTT
CDR3: CATSGTGDYTQYF

size: NA
D: NA
J: TRBJ2-7
V: TRBV21-1
DNA: TGTGCCAGCAGCTTTGAACTGGCGGGGATCTCCTACGAGCAGTACTTC
CDR3: CASSFELAGISYEQYF

size: NA
D: TRBD2
J: TRBJ2-2
V: TRBV5-1
DNA: TGCGCCAGCAGCTTGGGGTTTTTAGCGGGAATGAGCGTAGCTGCCGGGGAGCTGTTTTTT
CDR3: CASSLGFLAGMSVAAGELFF

size: once
D: NA
J: TRBJ1-1
V: TRBV6-1
DNA: TGTGCCAGCAGTTTGGGGGGAGACGCGGCTTTCTTT
CDR3: CASSLGGDAAFF

size: NA
D: NA
J: TRBJ2-3
V: TRBV19
DNA: TGTGCCAGTAGTCGATTTGCCCCGGACACGTCCTACACAGATACGCAGTATTTT
CDR3: CASSRFAPDTSYTDTQYF

size: NA
D: NA
J: TRBJ1-1
V: TRBV10-3
DNA: TGTGCCATCAGTGGCTGGGGACGGCGGGGGAACACTGAAGCTTTCTTT
CDR3: CAISGWGRRGNTEAFF

size: NA
D: NA
J: TRBJ2-3
V: TRBV2
DNA: TGTGCCAGCAGTGAAGGAGAGGGAGATACGCAGTATTTT
CDR3: CASSEGEGDTQYF

size: once
D: TRBD1
J: TRBJ2-7
V: TRBV28
DNA: TGTGCCAGCAGTCGACAGGGGCTCTCCTACGAGCAGTACTTC
CDR3: CASSRQGLSYEQYF

size: NA
D: NA
J: TRBJ1-4
V: TRBV4-3
DNA: TGCGCCAGCAGCCAAGGGGGTCGAGGGCTTACTAATGAAAAACTGTTTTTT
CDR3: CASSQGGRGLTNEKLFF

size: NA
D: TRBD2
J: TRBJ2-1
V: TRBV5-4
DNA: TGTGCCAGCACCGCCAGGGCGGGAGGATACAATGAGCAGTTCTTC
CDR3: CASTARAGGYNEQFF

size: NA
D: TRBD2
J: TRBJ2-3
V: TRBV7-9
DNA: TGTGCCAGCAGAACCGCGAATGGACTAGCCGGCCCAGATACGCAGTATTTT
CDR3: CASRTANGLAGPDTQYF

size: NA
D: NA
J: TRBJ1-2
V: TRBV30
DNA: TGTGCCTGGAATAAGGGGCGACATGGCTACACCTTC
CDR3: CAWNKGRHGYTF

size: NA
D: NA
J: TRBJ2-7
V: TRBV3-1/TRBV3-2
DNA: TGTGCCAGCAGCCAAGGACAGAGAAGCTACGAGCAGTACTTC
CDR3: CASSQGQRSYEQYF

size: NA
D: NA
J: TRBJ2-7
V: TRBV7-9
DNA: TGTGCCAGCAGCTTGAGAGGGAACGGCGAGCAGTACTTC
CDR3: CASSLRGNGEQYF

size: many
D: NA
J: TRBJ2-2
V: TRBV5-4
DNA: TGTGCCAGCAGCTTTCAGGGGGGTAACACCGGGGAGCTGTTTTTT
CDR3: CASSFQGGNTGELFF

size: NA
D: TRBD1
J: TRBJ2-7
V: TRBV7-6
DNA: TGTGCCAGCAGCCGGACAGGGGGCATGTCGACCTACGAGCAGTACTTC
CDR3: CASSRTGGMSTYEQYF

size: NA
D: NA
J: TRBJ2-1
V: TRBV9
DNA: TGTGCCAGCAGCGTGAGGGCTAGAGGATCGGGAGAGCAGTTCTTC
CDR3: CASSVRARGSGEQFF

size: few
D: NA
J: TRBJ1-5
V: TRBV10-3
DNA: TGTGCCATCAGTGACCAGTCGGGGGAGTCACCCCAGCATTTT
CDR3: CAISDQSGESPQHF

size: few
D: NA
J: TRBJ1-3
V: TRBV4-1
DNA: TGCGCCAGCAGCTGGGAGGTCTCTGGAAACACCATATATTTT
CDR3: CASSWEVSGNTIYF

size: few
D: NA
J: TRBJ2-7
V: TRBV3-1/TRBV3-2
DNA: TGTGCCAGCAGCCACGGGGATCGGGGCTACGAGCAGTACTTC
CDR3: CASSHGDRGYEQYF

size: NA
D: TRBD1
J: TRBJ2-5
V: TRBV11-2
DNA: TGTGCCAGCAGCTCAAGGACAGGACTCCAAGAGACCCAGTACTTC
CDR3: CASSSRTGLQETQYF

size: NA
D: NA
J: TRBJ2-2
V: TRBV13
DNA: TGTGCCAGCAGCCAGGGCCAGACTCGGAACACCGGGGAGCTGTTTTTT
CDR3: CASSQGQTRNTGELFF

size: once
D: TRBD2
J: TRBJ2-2
V: TRBV5-1
DNA: TGCGCCAGCAGCTTTCAGGGACTATCGAACACCGGGGAGCTGTTTTTT
CDR3: CASSFQGLSNTGELFF

size: NA
D: TRBD2
J: TRBJ2-1
V: TRBV4-1
DNA: TGCGCCAGCAGCCAAGAGGAAAAACTAGCGGGACGAAGGGAGCAGTTCTTC
CDR3: CASSQEEKLAGRREQFF

size: NA
D: TRBD1
J: TRBJ2-7
V: TRBV5-1
DNA: TGCGCCAGCAACCAGGGGGCTCCAAATGCCCTACGCGAGCAGTACTTC
CDR3: CASNQGAPNALREQYF

size: once
D: NA
J: TRBJ1-2
V: TRBV6-1
DNA: TGTGCCAGCAGTGAAGCGGGCGCAGAACGCTATGGCTACACCTTC
CDR3: CASSEAGAERYGYTF